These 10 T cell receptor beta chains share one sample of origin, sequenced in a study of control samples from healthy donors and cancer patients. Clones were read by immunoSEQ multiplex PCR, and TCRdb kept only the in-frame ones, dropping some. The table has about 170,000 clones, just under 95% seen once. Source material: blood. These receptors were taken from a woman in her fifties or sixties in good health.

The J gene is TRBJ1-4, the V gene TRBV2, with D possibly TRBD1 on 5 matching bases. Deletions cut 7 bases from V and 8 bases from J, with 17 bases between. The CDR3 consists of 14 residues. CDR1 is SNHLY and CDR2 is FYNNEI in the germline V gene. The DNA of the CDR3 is TGTGCCAGCAAACTAGGGGAAGGTGCGGAAAAACTGTTTTTT. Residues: CASKLGEGAEKLFF. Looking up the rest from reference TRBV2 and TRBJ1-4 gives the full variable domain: EPEVTQTPSHQVTQMGQEVILRCVPISNHLYFYWYRQILGQKVEFLVSFYNNEISEKSEIFDDQFSVERPDGSNFTLKIRSTKLEDSAMYFCASKLGEGAEKLFFGSGTQLSVL.

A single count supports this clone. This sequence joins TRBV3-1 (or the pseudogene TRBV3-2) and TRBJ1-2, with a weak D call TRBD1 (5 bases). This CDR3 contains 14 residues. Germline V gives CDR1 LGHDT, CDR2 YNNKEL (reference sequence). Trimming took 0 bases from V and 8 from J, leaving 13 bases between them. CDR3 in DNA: TGTGCCAGCAGCCAAGATCTGCGGGGCTGGGGCTACACCTTC. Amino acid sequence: CASSQDLRGWGYTF.

CDR3 loop: CASSLGQLLYGYTF. The CDR3 DNA is TGTGCCAGCAGCTTAGGACAGCTCTTGTATGGCTACACCTTC. V usage is TRBV7-2 and J usage is TRBJ1-2; a possible D gene is TRBD1 (5 bases). Between the trimmed V and J ends, which lost 1 base and 5 bases, there was a span of 11 bases. Germline CDR1 reads SGHTA; CDR2 reads FQGNSA. This CDR3 has 14 amino acids.

The CDR3 nucleotides are TGTGCCAGCAGCGCAGCCCGATCTGGGGCCAACGTCCTGACTTTC. The encoded protein is CASSAARSGANVLTF. This sequence joins TRBV5-6 and TRBJ2-6; no firm D call. The CDR3 is 15 amino acids. The V gene's germline CDR1 is SGHDT and CDR2 YYEEEE. Trimming cost V 4 bases and J 1 base, with 9 bases left between them.

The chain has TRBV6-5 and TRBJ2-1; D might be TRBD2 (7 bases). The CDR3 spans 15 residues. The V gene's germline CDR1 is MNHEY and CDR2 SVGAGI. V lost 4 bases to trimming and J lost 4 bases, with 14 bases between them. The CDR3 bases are TGTGCCAGCAGTTGGGGGGGGGCGCGGTACAATGAGCAGTTCTTC. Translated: CASSWGGARYNEQFF.

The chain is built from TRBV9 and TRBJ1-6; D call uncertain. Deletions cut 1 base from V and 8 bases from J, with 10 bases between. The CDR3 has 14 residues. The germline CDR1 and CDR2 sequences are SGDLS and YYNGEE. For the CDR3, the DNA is TGTGCCAGCAGCGTAAGATCTAGGGATTCACCCCTCCACTTT. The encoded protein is CASSVRSRDSPLHF.

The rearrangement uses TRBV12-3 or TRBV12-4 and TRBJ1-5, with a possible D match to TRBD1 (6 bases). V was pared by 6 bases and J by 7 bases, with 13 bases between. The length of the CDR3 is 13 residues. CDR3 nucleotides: TGTGCCAGCAGACAGGGCGCCGGGCAGCCCCAGCATTTT. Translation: CASRQGAGQPQHF.

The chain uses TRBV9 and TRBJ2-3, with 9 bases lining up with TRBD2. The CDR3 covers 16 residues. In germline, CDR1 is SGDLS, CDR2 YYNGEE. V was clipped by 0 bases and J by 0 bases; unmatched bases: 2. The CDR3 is CASSVVAGGSTDTQYF. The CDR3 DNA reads TGTGCCAGCAGCGTAGTTGCGGGGGGGAGCACAGATACGCAGTATTTT.

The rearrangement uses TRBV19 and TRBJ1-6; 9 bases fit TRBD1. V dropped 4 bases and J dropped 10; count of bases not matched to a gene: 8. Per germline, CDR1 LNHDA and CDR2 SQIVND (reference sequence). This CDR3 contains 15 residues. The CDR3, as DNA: TGTGCCAGTAGTAGAATAAGGACAGGGGACTCACCCCTCCACTTT. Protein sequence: CASSRIRTGDSPLHF.

CDR3: CASSLVSTGTSNQPQHF. In nucleotides, the CDR3 is TGTGCCAGCAGCTTAGTGTCAACAGGGACGAGCAATCAGCCCCAGCATTTT. V is TRBV7-2 and J is TRBJ1-5, with a weak D call TRBD1 (6 bases). The CDR3 runs 17 residues. CDR1 and CDR2 (germline): SGHTA, FQGNSA. With 1 base removed from V and 1 base from J, the gap between germline ends came to 14 bases.